The entry below gives a single TCR beta chain sequence along with its context. The target antigen is unknown. Germline lookup yields CDR1 MNHEY and CDR2 SVGAGI. The CDR3 totals 15 residues. V shed 0 bases, J shed 4 bases, and the junction held 4 bases outside the gene matches. The study ran its PCR with 60 Vbeta and 13 Jbeta primers. Sequencing used immunoSEQ multiplex PCR; TCRdb keeps in-frame clones, though not all of them. The sample contains about 190,000 clones, about 80% of which appear only once. This entry is derived from a study of cytomegalovirus exposure and HLA in healthy donors. Broader study findings: Later on, a genetic analysis was performed. It linked a missense variant in DCLRE1C with V- and J-gene trimming of TCR beta. Later on, an analysis showed TCR association rates differing by HLA locus, with DRB1 the most and HLA-C the fewest. Immune exposure was documented only through CMV serostatus. The productive fraction for most TCR beta V segments was about 87% or about 30% in an earlier analysis.

This receptor was obtained from a woman between 45 and 60 years old in good health and CMV-seropositive. The sample was PBMCs. The rearrangement uses TRBV6-5 and TRBJ2-3; 7 bases are shared with TRBD2. The CDR3 protein is CASSYSTGGPDTQYF. The CDR3 coding sequence is TGTGCCAGCAGTTACTCAACGGGGGGACCAGATACGCAGTATTTT.